Listed below are T cell receptor beta chains from one sample, sequenced in a study of neoadjuvant anti-PD-1 for oral cavity cancer. Data came from immunoSEQ multiplex PCR; TCRdb stores just in-frame clones and leaves some out. In the table there are 5,500 to 8,000 clones, under 55% of which are singletons. This material consisted of tumor tissue, taken before nivolumab (anti-PD-1) treatment. The receptors come from a person between 35 and 79 years old with oral cavity squamous cell carcinoma. Each CDR3 is given with its conserved first and last residue. A D gene is named only where the DNA matches it firmly. Only part of the rows carry a size: once, few, many, or a class if the clone is expanded.

TRBV19	TRBD1	few	12	TRBJ1-1	CASSTGTVKAFF	TGTGCCAGTAGTACGGGGACAGTGAAAGCTTTCTTT
TRBV27	NA	NA	14	TRBJ2-7	CASSLYTPPYEQYF	TGTGCCAGCAGTTTATATACCCCGCCCTACGAGCAGTACTTC
TRBV19	NA	NA	15	TRBJ1-5	CASRDPKEFNQPQHF	TGTGCCAGTAGGGACCCGAAAGAGTTCAATCAGCCCCAGCATTTT
TRBV6-6	TRBD1	few	14	TRBJ1-2	CASRTGQGDYGYTF	TGTGCCAGCAGGACCGGACAGGGGGACTATGGCTACACCTTC
TRBV2	TRBD1	few	16	TRBJ1-6	CASSASGQVNNSPLHF	TGTGCCAGCAGCGCCTCGGGACAGGTTAATAATTCACCCCTCCACTTT
TRBV7-9	NA	NA	16	TRBJ1-4	CASSLALGTINEKLFF	TGTGCCAGCAGCTTAGCGCTGGGAACAATTAATGAAAAACTGTTTTTT
TRBV29-1	TRBD1	NA	13	TRBJ1-2	CSAGQGTNYGYTF	TGCAGCGCTGGACAGGGGACTAACTATGGCTACACCTTC
TRBV10-2	NA	NA	16	TRBJ2-5	CASSDLDREAVETQYF	TGCGCCAGCAGTGACCTAGACAGGGAGGCGGTAGAGACCCAGTACTTC
TRBV11-2	TRBD2	NA	14	TRBJ2-2	CASSLKRGTGELFF	TGTGCCAGCAGCTTGAAGCGGGGCACCGGGGAGCTGTTTTTT
TRBV10-3	NA	NA	18	TRBJ2-3	CAISELDSLGFGTDTQYF	TGTGCCATCAGTGAGTTGGACAGTTTAGGGTTTGGGACAGATACGCAGTATTTT
TRBV13	NA	NA	15	TRBJ1-3	CASRPRRHLENTIYF	TGTGCCAGTAGGCCTCGCAGACACCTTGAGAACACCATATATTTT
TRBV15	NA	few	16	TRBJ2-5	CATSRGGEGTQETQYF	TGTGCCACCAGCAGAGGTGGTGAGGGGACCCAAGAGACCCAGTACTTC
TRBV7-6	NA	few	15	TRBJ2-7	CASSPRPLSTYEQYF	TGTGCCAGCAGCCCGCGACCTCTATCTACCTACGAGCAGTACTTC